The clone carrying this TCR beta chain has at least ten counts. With a J-beta primer mix and a sample-barcoded 5' primer, a second PCR ran about 6 to 11 cycles. In TCRdb, the 5' RACE reads were re-called with MiXCR into one record per CDR3 protein. Here the sample spans 710,000 or so distinct CDR3 sequences, approximately 30% being singletons. CDR1 MNHNS and CDR2 SASEGT come from the germline V gene. V was clipped by 5 bases and J by 2 bases; unmatched bases: 13. This CDR3 is built from 19 residues. This sample was included in a study of blood T cells in healthy people across ages. The rearrangement uses TRBV6-1 and TRBJ2-6, with 9 bases identical to TRBD1. What was sequenced was blood. This clonotype was obtained from a woman at least 80 years old in good health. CDR3 sequence (DNA): TGTGCCAGCAGTCCGATACCGGGACAGGGAAGCACTGGGGCCAACGTCCTGACTTTC. It is translated as CASSPIPGQGSTGANVLTF.